These 15 T cell receptor beta chains came from one sample sequenced in a study of blood T cell repertoires in COVID-19. Profiling relied on immunoSEQ multiplex PCR, and the TCRdb table lists in-frame clones only, not all of them. The sample holds roughly 410,000 clones, 80% to 90% seen once. The sequenced material came from peripheral blood. These receptors were taken from a woman aged 60-70 years with COVID-19, enrolled during active disease.

This clone was counted many times. The V gene is TRBV13, the J gene TRBJ1-2, with D unclear. This CDR3 is built from 12 residues. Per germline, CDR1 PRHDT and CDR2 FYEKMQ (reference sequence). V lost 5 bases and J 8 bases, leaving 12 bases between the germline ends. CDR3 region: CASSVTTYGYTF. The CDR3 DNA sequence: TGTGCCAGCAGCGTGACAACCTACGGCTACACCTTC.

V and J are TRBV19 and TRBJ2-7; TRBD2 might be the D (6 bases). The V gene lost 6 bases and the J gene lost 1 base, with 19 bases spanning the gap. This CDR3 spans 16 amino acids. Germline CDR1 LNHDA, CDR2 SQIVND (reference sequence). The CDR3 sequence is CASSIHGGGASYEQYF. The CDR3 DNA reads TGTGCCAGTAGCATCCACGGTGGAGGGGCATCCTACGAGCAGTACTTC.

This clone was seen many times. The CDR3 coding sequence is TGTGCCAGCAGAGGGGGGGCAGGGAATGAGCAGTTCTTC. Its protein product is CASRGGAGNEQFF. The chain is built from TRBV12-3 or TRBV12-4 and TRBJ2-1; possibly TRBD2 for D (7 bases). The CDR3 sequence is 13 residues long. With 6 bases removed from V and 7 bases from J, the gap between germline ends came to 13 bases.

The rearrangement uses TRBV5-1 and TRBJ1-5; TRBD1 might be the D (6 bases). Trimming removed 2 bases from V and 0 bases from J, with 6 bases in between. The length of the CDR3 is 14 residues. The germline V gene has CDR1 SGHRS and CDR2 YFSETQ. The CDR3 DNA sequence: TGCGCCAGCAGCTTACAGGGTAGCAATCAGCCCCAGCATTTT. Its translation: CASSLQGSNQPQHF.

This clone showed up just once. This rearrangement joins TRBV18 to TRBJ2-5, with 8 bases lining up with TRBD1. This CDR3 is 13 amino acids long. Losses at the gene ends were 6 bases for V and 4 bases for J; bases not matched to a gene: 4. The V gene's germline CDR1 is KGHSH and CDR2 LQKENI. The CDR3, as DNA: TGTGCCAGCTCGATGACAGGGGCAGAGACCCAGTACTTC. This translates into CASSMTGAETQYF.

The chain is built from TRBV19 and TRBJ1-6; 9 bases are a match to TRBD1. V shed 10 bases and J 6 bases; nucleotides not matched to a gene: 4. Looked up from germline, CDR1 is LNHDA and CDR2 is SQIVND (reference sequence). There are 13 residues in the CDR3. The CDR3 region has the DNA TGTGCCACCCGGGACAGGGCTAATTCACCCCTCCACTTT. Protein: CATRDRANSPLHF.

The chain combines TRBV2 with TRBJ2-7; 10 bases line up with TRBD1. The trim removed 4 bases at V and 0 bases at J, leaving 3 bases unmatched. CDR1 SNHLY and CDR2 FYNNEI come from the germline V gene. This CDR3 is built from 15 residues. CDR3 sequence (DNA): TGTGCCAGCAGTGGAGGACAGGGGGGCTCCTACGAGCAGTACTTC. Amino acids: CASSGGQGGSYEQYF. Based on the CDR3 plus reference TRBV2 and TRBJ2-7, the full variable domain is EPEVTQTPSHQVTQMGQEVILRCVPISNHLYFYWYRQILGQKVEFLVSFYNNEISEKSEIFDDQFSVERPDGSNFTLKIRSTKLEDSAMYFCASSGGQGGSYEQYFGPGTRLTVT.

The chain is built from TRBV24-1 and TRBJ1-5; TRBD1 is a possible D gene (6 bases). Germline V lookup: CDR1 KGHDR, CDR2 SFDVKD. The CDR3 loop spans 15 amino acids. With 2 bases removed from V and 2 bases from J, the gap between germline ends came to 9 bases. This CDR3 reads CATSDSGVGNQPQHF. CDR3 nucleotides: TGTGCCACCAGTGATTCAGGGGTAGGCAATCAGCCCCAGCATTTT.

The chain recombines TRBV3-1 (or the pseudogene TRBV3-2) with TRBJ1-5; D is perhaps TRBD1 (5 bases). The length of the CDR3 is 14 residues. Germline V gene lookup returns CDR1 LGHDT and CDR2 YNNKEL (reference sequence). V lost 4 bases to trimming and J lost 5 bases, with 12 bases between them. CDR3 loop: CASSPNWGDQPQHF. In DNA, the CDR3 is TGTGCCAGCAGCCCTAATTGGGGGGATCAGCCCCAGCATTTT.

The chain couples TRBV6-4 to TRBJ2-3; possible D gene TRBD2, 7 bases. V lost 6 bases to trimming and J lost 1 base, with 11 bases between them. The germline V gene has CDR1 MRHNA and CDR2 SNTAGT. This CDR3 spans 14 amino acids. The chain's CDR3 is CASSGGPRTDTQYF. CDR3 nucleotides: TGTGCCAGCAGCGGGGGGCCTCGCACAGATACGCAGTATTTT.

The genes are TRBV5-5 and TRBJ2-7; TRBD1 agrees at 7 bases. V trimming: 4 bases; J trimming: 7 bases; junction bases outside the gene matches: 11. The germline V gene encodes CDR1 SGHKS and CDR2 YYEKEE (reference sequence). CDR3 length: 14 residues. CDR3 coding DNA: TGTGCCAGCAGCGCGGATAGGGGGCCACGGGAGCAGTACTTC. Its protein product is CASSADRGPREQYF.

V gene TRBV7-9 combines with J gene TRBJ2-7; TRBD1 aligns across 7 bases. CDR1 and CDR2 (germline): SEHNR, FQNEAQ (reference sequence). V gave up 4 bases and J gave up 2 bases; unmatched junction bases: 5. This CDR3 is 14 amino acids long. The CDR3 is CASSSGTVPYEQYF. CDR3 nucleotides: TGTGCCAGCAGCTCCGGGACAGTACCCTACGAGCAGTACTTC.

This chain links TRBV6-5 with TRBJ1-1; D is unresolved. CDR1 and CDR2 (germline): MNHEY, SVGAGI. This CDR3 has 14 amino acids. V dropped 6 bases and J dropped 6 bases, with 17 bases sitting between them. CDR3 residues: CASRLSFSSSEAFF. The CDR3 nucleotides read TGTGCCAGCAGGCTATCGTTTTCAAGCTCTGAAGCTTTCTTT.

This chain uses TRBV4-2 with TRBJ1-6, with D unresolved. Trimming shortened V by 6 bases and J by 9 bases, and 12 bases separated the two germline ends. Germline values: CDR1 LGHNA, CDR2 YNFKEQ. The CDR3 totals 13 residues. The CDR3 region has the DNA TGTGCCAGCAGTGGGGAGATTAGTTCACCCCTCCACTTT. This gives the protein CASSGEISSPLHF.

The CDR3 loop is CASSKIASGIGEKLFF. The CDR3 nucleotides are TGCGCCAGCAGCAAAATTGCGTCAGGGATCGGAGAAAAACTGTTTTTT. The chain couples TRBV5-1 to TRBJ1-4, with TRBD1 as a possible D gene (5 bases). The V end was cut by 4 bases, the J end by 8 bases, with 21 bases between. CDR3 size: 16 residues. Looked up from germline, CDR1 is SGHRS and CDR2 is YFSETQ.